A selection of T cell receptor beta chains follows, all from one sample in a study of blood T cells in healthy people across ages. TCRdb analysed the 5' RACE reads with MiXCR anew, one entry per CDR3 protein. The sample includes almost 300,000 distinct CDR3 sequences, 25% to 30% of them seen just once. Sequencing input: blood. These receptors all come from a woman between 65 and 79 years old in good health. Each CDR3 is given with its conserved first and last residue. The D gene is left open where the match is weak. The listing skips clone size in some rows; elsewhere it reads once, few, many or a size class.

V gene	J gene	clone size	D gene	CDR3 DNA	CDR3 protein
TRBV28	TRBJ2-3	-	TRBD1	TGTGCCAGCAGTTTTACCGGGACAGGGGATCCAGATACGCAGTATTTT	CASSFTGTGDPDTQYF
TRBV3-1	TRBJ2-7	-	-	TGTGCCAGCAGCCAGGACAGGTCCGGGGGGGAGCAGTACTTC	CASSQDRSGGEQYF
TRBV20-1	TRBJ2-1	few	-	TGCGGTGCTAGACCGGCAGGTTACCGCGAACACAATGAGCAGTTCTTC	CGARPAGYREHNEQFF
TRBV4-3	TRBJ1-2	-	-	TGCGCCAGCAGCCAAGATTCAGGACCCCGAGCAGGCTATGGCTACACCTTC	CASSQDSGPRAGYGYTF
TRBV29-1	TRBJ2-1	-	TRBD2	TGCAGCGTTGCCTGGGGGGGTTTCGACGATGAGCAGTTCTTC	CSVAWGGFDDEQFF
TRBV20-1	TRBJ1-4	-	TRBD1	TGCAGTGCTCAGACAGGGGATCGTATCGGGACTAATGAAAAACTGTTTTTT	CSAQTGDRIGTNEKLFF
TRBV18	TRBJ2-1	-	TRBD2	TGTGCCAGCTCACCAGTGGCGGGAGGCTTCTACAATGAGCAGTTCTTC	CASSPVAGGFYNEQFF
TRBV7-3	TRBJ2-5	many	TRBD1	TGTGCCAGGTCGTATCCGGGACAGAAAGAGACCCAGTACTTC	CARSYPGQKETQYF
TRBV4-3	TRBJ1-4	-	TRBD1	TGCGCCAGCAGCCGCCTGACAGGGTCTCAGGAAAAACTGTTTTTT	CASSRLTGSQEKLFF
TRBV20-1	TRBJ1-1	few	-	TGCAGTGCCTCCCCCCAGGGGAGGAGGACTGAAGCTTTCTTT	CSASPQGRRTEAFF
TRBV19	TRBJ2-1	many	-	TGTGCCAGTAGTATAGGCAAGCCGGTTCAGTACAATGAGCAGTTCTTC	CASSIGKPVQYNEQFF
TRBV7-8	TRBJ1-5	few	-	TGTGCCAGCAGCTTGCTCCGGGACTCTCACAATCAGCCCCAGCATTTT	CASSLLRDSHNQPQHF
TRBV6-2/TRBV6-3	TRBJ2-3	few	-	TGTGCCAGCCGATCCCCGGGACACCCTAGCACAGATACGCAGTATTTT	CASRSPGHPSTDTQYF
TRBV7-2	TRBJ2-1	-	TRBD2	TGTGCCAGCAGCGCGGGACGAGCGGGAGTCAATGAGCAGTTCTTC	CASSAGRAGVNEQFF
TRBV7-2	TRBJ1-3	few	-	TGTGCCAGCAGCTTAGGGGGCTGGGACACCATATATTTT	CASSLGGWDTIYF
TRBV7-2	TRBJ2-5	-	-	TGTGCCAGCAGCATCCGACTAGAAGGGACCCAGTACTTC	CASSIRLEGTQYF
TRBV11-3	TRBJ2-2	few	-	TGTGCCAGCAGCTCTGGGCCAGCCGGGGAGCTGTTTTTT	CASSSGPAGELFF
TRBV18	TRBJ2-7	medium-sized	TRBD1	TGTGCCACCCGACCAACAGGGGACTACGAGCAGTACTTC	CATRPTGDYEQYF
TRBV11-2	TRBJ2-7	few	-	TGTGCCAGCAGGCCCTCCGGGCAGGTCGGCGAGCAGTACTTC	CASRPSGQVGEQYF
TRBV9	TRBJ2-3	few	TRBD1	TGTGCCAGCAGCGCCCGGGACAGGGGGCCTACAGATACGCAGTATTTT	CASSARDRGPTDTQYF
TRBV7-8	TRBJ2-4	-	-	TGTGCCAGCAGCTTTGGGCCACAAAACATTCAGTACTTC	CASSFGPQNIQYF
TRBV27	TRBJ1-4	-	-	TGTGCCAGCAGTCGAGAGGCAACTAATGAAAAACTGTTTTTT	CASSREATNEKLFF
TRBV13	TRBJ2-5	-	-	TGTGCCAGCAGCTTAGGACACCAGCTCCAAGGGACCCAGTACTTC	CASSLGHQLQGTQYF
TRBV28	TRBJ1-1	few	-	TGTGCCAGCAGGTCACAGGACACTGAAGCTTTCTTT	CASRSQDTEAFF
TRBV20-1	TRBJ2-2	-	-	TGCAGTGCTAGAGACTACGCCGGGCCCGGGGAGCTGTTTTTT	CSARDYAGPGELFF
TRBV4-2	TRBJ2-7	-	-	TGTGCCAGCAGCCAAGAGTTGTACGACCGTCACGAGCAGTACTTC	CASSQELYDRHEQYF
TRBV2	TRBJ2-1	few	-	TGTGCCAGCAGTCCTAGGGGAAGGGGGGGCAATGAGCAGTTCTTC	CASSPRGRGGNEQFF
TRBV25-1	TRBJ1-2	-	-	TGTGCCAGCAGTGGAGCAGGGGTTGGCTATGGCTACACCTTC	CASSGAGVGYGYTF
TRBV6-1	TRBJ2-5	-	TRBD1	TGTGCCAGCGTTGAACAGGGGGCGGGAGAGACCCAGTACTTC	CASVEQGAGETQYF
TRBV5-4	TRBJ2-1	-	-	TGTGCCAGCACCGGGGGCTCGAATGAGCAGTTCTTC	CASTGGSNEQFF
TRBV5-1	TRBJ2-3	-	-	TGCGCCAGCAGCGGATCCTTATGGCGGGGTGGAGATACGCAGTATTTT	CASSGSLWRGGDTQYF
TRBV5-1	TRBJ1-1	few	TRBD1	TGCGCCAGCAGCTTGGGGGGGACAGGGGGCTCGGGCACTGAAGCTTTCTTT	CASSLGGTGGSGTEAFF
TRBV20-1	TRBJ1-5	-	TRBD1	TGCAGTGCAGCCGGGACAGGGGGAGGTAATCAGCCCCAGCATTTT	CSAAGTGGGNQPQHF
TRBV2	TRBJ2-5	-	-	TGTGCCAGCAGCGTAGGATTTGGGAGGACAGAGACCCAGTACTTC	CASSVGFGRTETQYF
TRBV6-5	TRBJ2-1	-	-	TGTGCCAGCAGTTACGGGGATAGAAATGAGCAGTTCTTC	CASSYGDRNEQFF
TRBV6-4	TRBJ2-3	-	-	TGTGCCAGCAGTGACGGGGGCTATAGCACAGATACGCAGTATTTT	CASSDGGYSTDTQYF
TRBV7-2	TRBJ2-1	few	TRBD2	TGTGCCAGCAGCCGTACTAGCGCACCCTACAATGAGCAGTTCTTC	CASSRTSAPYNEQFF
TRBV29-1	TRBJ1-1	once	TRBD1	TGCAGCGTAGATGGACAGGGGGCTTATGAAGCTTTCTTT	CSVDGQGAYEAFF
TRBV7-3	TRBJ1-6	few	-	TGTGCCAGCAGCTTGGAAGCCAATAATTCACCCCTCCACTTT	CASSLEANNSPLHF
TRBV7-9	TRBJ1-4	few	TRBD1	TGTGCCAGCAGCCTTCGGACAGGTGCAACTAATGAAAAACTGTTTTTT	CASSLRTGATNEKLFF
TRBV2	TRBJ1-1	-	-	TGTGCCAGCAGTGAAGCTAGACAACCTGAAGCTTTCTTT	CASSEARQPEAFF
TRBV24-1	TRBJ2-1	-	-	TGTGCCACCAGTGAACACTATAATGAGCAGTTCTTC	CATSEHYNEQFF